Described below is a single TCR beta chain sequence and its context. What it binds is unknown. Patients who underwent sequencing had shown CD8+CD57+ cell expansion by flow cytometry. Germline V CDR1 and CDR2: DFQATT, SNEGSKA (reference sequence). The CDR3 totals 13 residues. Trimming stripped 5 bases from V and 2 bases from J, with 10 bases between. These data are taken from a study of CD8+CD57+ T cells in acquired aplastic anemia. Whole-study context: Mean DNA quantity obtained from sorted CD4+ and CD8+ cells was 3 to 4 ug. The study's findings and limits: Patients were compared with controls for CD8+ Simpson's diversity, and no significant difference emerged.

Template material for TCR beta VDJ and CDR3 profiling consisted of genomic DNA. MiXCR was run by TCRdb on the reads, yielding one entry per CDR3 protein. The table records 210,000 or so distinct CDR3 sequences, roughly 53% of them present only once. This TCR was sampled from a human donor with aplastic anemia. The genes are TRBV20-1 and TRBJ1-5; TRBD1 might be the D (6 bases). Input material: sorted CD4+, CD8+, or CD8+CD57+ T cells (not recorded which) from PBMCs. The CDR3 nucleotides read TGCAGTGCTGACAGGCCGGGCAATCAGCCCCAGCATTTT. Translating it yields CSADRPGNQPQHF.